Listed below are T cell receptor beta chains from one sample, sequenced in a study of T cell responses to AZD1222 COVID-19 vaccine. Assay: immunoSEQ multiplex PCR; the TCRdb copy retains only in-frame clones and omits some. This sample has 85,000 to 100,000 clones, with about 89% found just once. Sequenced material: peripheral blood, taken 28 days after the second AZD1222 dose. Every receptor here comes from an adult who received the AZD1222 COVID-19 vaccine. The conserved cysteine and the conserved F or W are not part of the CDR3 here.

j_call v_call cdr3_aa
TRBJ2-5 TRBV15 ATSRDSTSGRAQY
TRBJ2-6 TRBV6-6 ASSPRTEFYSGANVLT
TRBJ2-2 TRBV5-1 ASSFTGTGELF
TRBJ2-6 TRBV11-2 ASSLGSGGTNVLT
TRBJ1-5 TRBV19 ASGYGSNQPQH
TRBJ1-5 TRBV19 ASSADWEPQH
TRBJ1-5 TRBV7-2 ASSLEGVPGQPQH
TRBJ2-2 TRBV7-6 ASKEAHANTGELF
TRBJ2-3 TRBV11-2 ASSLGASGGANTDTQY
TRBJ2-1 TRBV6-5 ASRRSSYNEQF
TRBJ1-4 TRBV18 ASSPGTEGREKLF
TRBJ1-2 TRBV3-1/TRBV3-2 ASSLGNRDYGYT
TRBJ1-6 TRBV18 ASSRDRENSPLH
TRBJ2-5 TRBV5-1 ASSLVAHQETQY
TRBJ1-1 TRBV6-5 ASSRNRGNTEAF
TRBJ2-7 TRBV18 ASSPQGGAEQY
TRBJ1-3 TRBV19 ASRVPGGVGNTIY
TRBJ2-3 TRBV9 ASSAGLAGGREAQY
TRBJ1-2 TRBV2 ASRLDRGGYT
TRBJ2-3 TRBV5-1 ASSEGVAGALTDTQY